Included here is one T cell receptor (beta chain) sequence, with context. With a J-beta primer mix and a sample-barcoded 5' primer, a second PCR ran about 6 to 11 cycles. Each cDNA was tagged by a template-switch adaptor containing 12 random nucleotides. TCRdb recomputed calls from the 5' RACE reads with MiXCR, one row per CDR3 protein. The data show 710,000 or so distinct CDR3 sequences, with over 20% seen just once and roughly a fifth held by the top ten. This CDR3 has 15 amino acids. Germline CDR1 SGHKS, CDR2 YYEKEE (reference sequence). The sample comes from a study of blood T cells in healthy people across ages. As for the study in general: When template switching was applied, about one barcoded beta molecule was captured per two T cells.

The chain links TRBV5-5 to TRBJ2-1, with D hard to call. Gene TRBJ2-7 matches the end of the DNA better, so the J call may be wrong. This receptor was identified in a man in his 70s in good health. The sequenced material came from blood. CDR3 amino acids: CASSGPVLSSYEQYF. CDR3 sequence (DNA): TGTGCCAGCAGCGGCCCCGTCCTCAGCTCCTACGAGCAGTACTTC.